The 32 T cell receptor beta chains in this list originate from one sample, sequenced in a study of identical twins. TCRdb used MiXCR to reprocess the 5' RACE reads, holding one entry per CDR3 protein. The sample lists about 730,000 distinct CDR3 sequences; around 21% were seen once. The sample was also linked to a second study, of T cells expressing NK-cell markers.

Sequencing was carried out using PBMCs. The receptors here all came from a woman between 18 and 29 years old in good health.

V and J are TRBV27 and TRBJ1-6; maybe TRBD1 (5 bases). This CDR3 has 16 residues. Germline V gene lookup returns CDR1 MNHEY and CDR2 SMNVEV (reference sequence). Trimming cost V 4 bases and J 7 bases, with 17 bases left between them. CDR3: CASSWGIGADNSPLHF. CDR3 coding DNA: TGTGCCAGCAGTTGGGGCATCGGGGCCGACAATTCACCCCTCCACTTT.

This clonotype was detected only a few times. This sequence joins TRBV10-3 and TRBJ1-1, with TRBD1 as a possible D gene (6 bases). The ends were cut back, 7 bases at V and 0 bases at J, with 18 bases in the middle. Germline CDR1 and CDR2: ENHRY and SYGVKD. There are 16 residues in the CDR3. The CDR3 here is CAITQGPLAMNTEAFF. Here the CDR3 DNA reads TGTGCCATCACTCAGGGGCCGCTCGCGATGAACACTGAAGCTTTCTTT.

This clonotype was counted many times. The V call is TRBV2, the J call TRBJ1-1, with 9 bases identical to TRBD1. Germline CDR1 SNHLY, CDR2 FYNNEI. Trimming removed 9 bases from V and 2 bases from J; junction bases left unmatched: 7. CDR3 length equals 14 residues. The CDR3 DNA follows: TGTGCCAGAAAGAGGACAGGGGCAAACACTGAAGCTTTCTTT. Translation gives CARKRTGANTEAFF.

The V gene is TRBV27, the J gene TRBJ2-1; no firm D call. Trimming removed 8 bases at V and 3 bases at J, with 8 bases between. The CDR3 covers 12 residues. Germline values: CDR1 MNHEY, CDR2 SMNVEV (reference sequence). The CDR3 DNA sequence: TGTGCCAGCGGAAAATACTACAATGAGCAGTTCTTC. Translating gives CASGKYYNEQFF.

The CDR3 DNA reads as TGTGCCAGCAACGGCTGGGGGCAGGCCGATTCCTACGAGCAGTACTTC. Protein sequence: CASNGWGQADSYEQYF. The rearrangement uses TRBV5-6 and TRBJ2-7; TRBD1 is a possible D gene (6 bases). In germline, CDR1 is SGHDT, CDR2 YYEEEE. The V gene lost 6 bases and the J gene lost 1 base, with 20 bases spanning the gap. This CDR3 contains 16 residues.

The rearrangement joins TRBV12-3 or TRBV12-4 to TRBJ2-3; 9 bases agree with TRBD2. There are 11 residues in the CDR3. Trimming at V came to 7 bases and at J to 14 bases, leaving 7 bases not matched to a gene. The CDR3 coding sequence is TGTGCCAGCACTATGGGACTAGCTACGTATTTT. Protein product: CASTMGLATYF.

The table lists this clonotype with many counts. The chain combines TRBV6-1 with TRBJ2-5; 7 nucleotides line up with TRBD1. Germline V gene lookup returns CDR1 MNHNS and CDR2 SASEGT. J was trimmed by 3 bases and V by 5 bases; bases with no gene match: 3. The CDR3 runs 13 residues. The CDR3 DNA sequence: TGTGCCAGCAGTAGCGACAGGGAAGAGACCCAGTACTTC. Translated, it gives CASSSDREETQYF.

The chain links TRBV6-5 to TRBJ2-5; TRBD2 aligns across 7 bases. This CDR3 region has 12 residues. Losses at the gene ends were 8 bases for V and 6 bases for J; bases not matched to a gene: 6. Germline V CDR1 and CDR2: MNHEY, SVGAGI. CDR3 loop: CASGGGRKTQYF. In nucleotides, the CDR3 is TGTGCCAGCGGGGGGGGTAGGAAGACCCAGTACTTC.

This clonotype has at least ten counts. This rearrangement joins TRBV29-1 to TRBJ2-1; 9 nucleotides line up with TRBD2. Germline-derived CDR1 and CDR2 are SQVTM and ANQGSEA. The CDR3 is 15 amino acids. Losses at the gene ends were 3 bases for V and 8 bases for J; bases not matched to a gene: 11. In DNA form, the CDR3 reads TGCAGCGTTGAGCCGGCGAGCGGGAGGTTCGATGAGCAGTTCTTC. It translates to CSVEPASGRFDEQFF.

This clonotype has a count of ten or more. This rearrangement joins TRBV4-3 to TRBJ2-2; unclear D gene. The CDR3 contains 13 residues. Trimming took off 4 bases at V and 3 bases at J, with 6 bases between the two ends. From germline, CDR1 is LGHNA and CDR2 YSLEER. CDR3 protein: CASSRRDTGELFF. CDR3 DNA: TGCGCCAGCAGCCGCCGAGACACCGGGGAGCTGTTTTTT.

V and J are TRBV5-5 and TRBJ2-3; 7 bases fit TRBD2. With 0 bases clipped from V and 4 bases from J, the junction kept 8 bases outside the gene matches. The germline V gene has CDR1 SGHKS and CDR2 YYEKEE (reference sequence). The CDR3 sequence is 16 residues long. The chain's CDR3 is CASSLGRGVGSDTQYF. In DNA form, the CDR3 reads TGTGCCAGCAGCTTGGGTCGGGGGGTGGGCTCAGATACGCAGTATTTT.

The chain combines TRBV7-9 with TRBJ2-1; possible D gene TRBD2, 7 bases. The germline V gene has CDR1 SEHNR and CDR2 FQNEAQ (reference sequence). V shed 8 bases and J shed 5 bases, with 13 bases lying between them. CDR3 length equals 13 residues. CDR3 DNA: TGTGCCAGCGAGGGGCGGGGGCACAATGAGCAGTTCTTC. The encoded protein is CASEGRGHNEQFF.

The CDR3 spells CASSEAGDTDTQYF. The CDR3, as DNA: TGTGCCAGCAGTGAAGCGGGAGACACAGATACGCAGTATTTT. V and J are TRBV6-4 and TRBJ2-3; 8 bases are shared with TRBD2. The CDR3 totals 14 residues. The germline V gene encodes CDR1 MRHNA and CDR2 SNTAGT. The ends lost 3 bases at V and 2 bases at J; junction bases unmatched: 1.

The chain has TRBV28 and TRBJ2-2; possibly TRBD1 for D (5 bases). The length of the CDR3 is 15 residues. In germline, CDR1 is MDHEN, CDR2 SYDVKM. V lost 5 bases to trimming and J lost 4 bases, with 14 bases between them. The CDR3 reads CASSLQGRATGELFF. The DNA of the CDR3 is TGTGCCAGCAGTCTCCAGGGTAGGGCCACCGGGGAGCTGTTTTTT.

This clonotype was seen at least ten times. The chain has TRBV7-2 and TRBJ2-1; D unresolved. The germline V gene has CDR1 SGHTA and CDR2 FQGNSA. This CDR3 has 15 residues. With 3 bases removed from V and 0 bases from J, the gap between germline ends came to 9 bases. CDR3 DNA sequence: TGTGCCAGCAGCTTTAGGGAAAGCTCCTACAATGAGCAGTTCTTC. Amino acid sequence: CASSFRESSYNEQFF. Variable domain in full (rest from reference TRBV7-2 and TRBJ2-1): GAGVSQSPSNKVTEKGKDVELRCDPISGHTALYWYRQSLGQGLEFLIYFQGNSAPDKSGLPSDRFSAERTGGSVSTLTIQRTQQEDSAVYLCASSFRESSYNEQFFGPGTRLTVL.

This clonotype was detected a few times. The V call is TRBV20-1, the J call TRBJ2-3; tentatively, D is TRBD1 or TRBD2 (6 bases each). This CDR3 comprises 14 residues. Germline CDR1 is DFQATT and CDR2 is SNEGSKA (reference sequence). Trimming cost V 1 base and J 3 bases, with 11 bases left between them. As DNA, the CDR3 is TGCAGTGCTAGAGGGGGGGCTGTTACAGATACGCAGTATTTT. The encoded protein is CSARGGAVTDTQYF.

CDR3 in amino acids: CASSVSLGAPSEQYF. The DNA for the CDR3 is TGCGCCAGCAGCGTATCCTTGGGGGCTCCTAGCGAGCAGTACTTC. The rearrangement links TRBV5-1 to TRBJ2-7; D may be TRBD1 (6 bases). The CDR3 length is 15 residues. Trimming pared 4 bases from V and 6 bases from J, leaving 20 bases between. CDR1 SGHRS and CDR2 YFSETQ come from the germline V gene.

CDR3 sequence: CAISPRQGVLEETQYF. CDR3 nucleotide sequence: TGTGCCATCAGCCCGAGACAGGGCGTTTTGGAAGAGACCCAGTACTTC. This chain links TRBV10-3 with TRBJ2-5; 7 positions match TRBD1. Germline CDR1 is ENHRY and CDR2 is SYGVKD. CDR3 length: 16 amino acids. V lost 6 bases to trimming and J lost 3 bases; unmatched junction nucleotides: 13.

V usage is TRBV27 and J usage is TRBJ2-7, with D perhaps TRBD1 or TRBD2 (6 bases each). Germline V gene data show CDR1 as MNHEY and CDR2 as SMNVEV (reference sequence). Trimming took off 2 bases at V and 0 bases at J, with 11 bases between the two ends. The CDR3 is made up of 15 amino acids. This CDR3 reads CASSLVGGPSYEQYF. The CDR3 DNA reads TGTGCCAGCAGTTTAGTCGGGGGCCCCTCCTACGAGCAGTACTTC.

A few counts support this clonotype. V usage is TRBV5-1 and J usage is TRBJ2-1; 7 bases match TRBD1. Germline values: CDR1 SGHRS, CDR2 YFSETQ. The CDR3 contains 15 residues. Losses at the gene ends were 4 bases for V and 8 bases for J; bases not matched to a gene: 12. The CDR3 loop is CASSRRQGHRDEQFF. DNA of the CDR3: TGCGCCAGCAGCCGGAGACAGGGTCATCGGGATGAGCAGTTCTTC.

The J gene is TRBJ2-1, the V gene TRBV6-1; the match to TRBD1 covers 9 bases. The length of the CDR3 is 15 residues. Trimming took 6 bases from V and 4 from J; bases not matched to a gene: 7. Germline V gene lookup returns CDR1 MNHNS and CDR2 SASEGT. The CDR3: CASSMEGTGYNEQFF. DNA for the CDR3: TGTGCCAGCAGCATGGAGGGGACAGGGTACAATGAGCAGTTCTTC.

The J gene is TRBJ1-4, the V gene TRBV20-1; maybe TRBD1 (5 bases). V lost 0 bases and J lost 3, with 14 bases in between. This CDR3 is built from 16 residues. Germline V lookup: CDR1 DFQATT, CDR2 SNEGSKA (reference sequence). This chain's CDR3 is CSARDLSGAANEKLFF. The CDR3 DNA sequence: TGCAGTGCTAGAGATCTTTCCGGGGCAGCTAATGAAAAACTGTTTTTT.

The rearrangement links TRBV6-5 to TRBJ1-6, with D maybe TRBD1 (6 bases). CDR3 length: 17 residues. V dropped 4 bases and J dropped 8 bases, with 21 bases sitting between them. Looked up from germline, CDR1 is MNHEY and CDR2 is SVGAGI. The CDR3 DNA reads TGTGCCAGCAGTTCTACAAAACATGGGGGGCGGGATTCACCCCTCCACTTT. It codes for CASSSTKHGGRDSPLHF.

In its sample, this clonotype was seen a few times. The CDR3 is CASSHTFGTGELFF. CDR3 in DNA: TGTGCCAGCAGTCATACATTCGGGACCGGGGAGCTGTTTTTT. V is TRBV6-1 and J is TRBJ2-2; D remains ambiguous. The germline V and J ends were trimmed by 5 bases and 5 bases, with 12 bases remaining between them. Germline CDR1 reads MNHNS; CDR2 reads SASEGT. This CDR3 comprises 14 residues.

This clonotype was counted only a few times. The J gene is TRBJ2-3, the V gene TRBV7-9; 8 nucleotides match TRBD2. The trim removed 1 base at V and 2 bases at J, leaving 5 bases unmatched. This CDR3 region has 16 residues. Germline V CDR1 and CDR2: SEHNR, FQNEAQ (reference sequence). The CDR3, as DNA: TGTGCCAGCAGCTTAGTGATAGCGGGGCACACAGATACGCAGTATTTT. The encoded protein is CASSLVIAGHTDTQYF.

The chain uses TRBV2 and TRBJ2-4; 8 nucleotides match TRBD1. CDR1 and CDR2 (germline): SNHLY, FYNNEI. V lost 5 bases, J lost 1 base, and 7 bases stayed unmatched. The CDR3 totals 16 residues. The CDR3 nucleotides read TGTGCCAGCAGTCAGGGGGCGGTAGGGGCCAAAAACATTCAGTACTTC. Translated: CASSQGAVGAKNIQYF.

This clonotype appeared a few times. The chain combines TRBV12-3 or TRBV12-4 with TRBJ2-5, with no clear D. V was pared by 6 bases and J by 1 base, with 15 bases between. This CDR3 is 15 amino acids long. CDR3: CASRVTDAAQETQYF. The CDR3 DNA follows: TGTGCCAGCAGAGTTACGGACGCGGCCCAAGAGACCCAGTACTTC.

The CDR3 region is CSARDRPARTDTQYF. In nucleotides, the CDR3 is TGCAGTGCTAGAGATCGGCCAGCCCGCACAGATACGCAGTATTTT. The V gene is TRBV20-1, the J gene TRBJ2-3; D gene unclear. Germline V lookup: CDR1 DFQATT, CDR2 SNEGSKA (reference sequence). The V gene lost 0 bases and the J gene lost 1 base, with 11 bases spanning the gap. The CDR3 totals 15 residues.

In this sample, this clonotype turned up a few times. This CDR3 is CASSQEGGLGRFF. The CDR3 DNA reads as TGTGCCAGCAGCCAAGAAGGCGGCCTAGGTCGGTTCTTC. The genes are TRBV3-1 and TRBJ2-1; D is undetermined. The CDR3 is 13 amino acids. Per the germline V gene, CDR1 is LGHDT and CDR2 is YNNKEL (reference sequence). V lost 0 bases to trimming and J lost 15 bases, with 15 bases between them.

This clonotype was picked up many times. This chain connects TRBV29-1 to TRBJ1-1; D ambiguous. The ends were cut back, 6 bases at V and 3 bases at J, with 17 bases in the middle. This CDR3 contains 14 residues. From germline, CDR1 is SQVTM and CDR2 ANQGSEA. CDR3 residues: CSVAPPGWDTEAFF. Written as DNA, the CDR3 is TGCAGCGTCGCCCCCCCGGGGTGGGACACTGAAGCTTTCTTT.

A few counts support this clonotype. The chain has TRBV20-1 and TRBJ2-7; D is unclear. Germline CDR1 reads DFQATT; CDR2 reads SNEGSKA (reference sequence). There are 14 residues in the CDR3. Trimming left V 5 bases short and J 3 bases short, with 17 bases between. The CDR3 sequence is CSAPSVGTYYEQYF. The DNA of the CDR3 is TGCAGTGCTCCCTCCGTCGGTACCTACTACGAGCAGTACTTC.

This clonotype occurred many times. The V call is TRBV6-5, the J call TRBJ2-2, with D unresolved. CDR1 MNHEY and CDR2 SVGAGI come from the germline V gene. V lost 2 bases, J lost 1 base, and 8 bases lay in between. The CDR3 is made up of 15 amino acids. The CDR3 DNA is TGTGCCAGCAGTTACGCTGCCCGGAACACCGGGGAGCTGTTTTTT. Its protein product is CASSYAARNTGELFF.